The entry below describes one T cell receptor beta chain. The CDR3 extends over 13 amino acids. Trimming took off 7 bases at V and 4 bases at J, with 13 bases between the two ends. Germline V gene lookup returns CDR1 LNHDA and CDR2 SQIVND (reference sequence). These data come from a study of cytomegalovirus exposure and HLA in healthy donors. PCR amplification relied on 60 Vbeta primers (plus 13 Jbeta primers). In the study's own analysis: In a later analysis, of 70 million to 85 million unique beta chains, 9 million to 11 million appeared in at least two donors. Sequenced by immunoSEQ multiplex PCR; TCRdb stores in-frame clones only, minus some. V, J and clone size are taken as reported in that table, and D and trimming were inferred from the DNA itself. This table holds approximately 140,000 clones.

The sample comprised PBMCs. The genes are TRBV19 and TRBJ1-2; D gene ambiguous. This sequence originates from a woman aged 18-29 years in good health and CMV-seronegative. The CDR3: CASIPVGIYGYTF. DNA for the CDR3: TGTGCCAGTATTCCGGTCGGGATCTATGGCTACACCTTC.